These 8 T cell receptor beta chains came from one sample sequenced in a study of blood T cells in healthy people across ages. For the second PCR, which ran for roughly 6 to 12 cycles, a sample-barcoded 5' primer and a J-beta primer mix were used. Each CDR3 protein gets one entry after TCRdb re-called the 5' RACE reads with MiXCR. The sample lists about a million distinct CDR3 sequences; just over 50% were seen once. Sequenced material: blood. Receptors originate from a woman aged 55-69 years in good health.

This clonotype has only a few counts. The J gene is TRBJ2-7, the V gene TRBV29-1; 8 bases align to TRBD2. Losses at the gene ends were 7 bases for V and 1 base for J; bases not matched to a gene: 9. Germline-derived CDR1 and CDR2 are SQVTM and ANQGSEA. CDR3 size: 14 residues. Here the CDR3 DNA reads TGCAGCGCGCTTACCGGGACTAGTTCCTACGAGCAGTACTTC. This translates into CSALTGTSSYEQYF.

The J gene is TRBJ2-3, the V gene TRBV7-3; no clear D. This CDR3 region has 16 residues. From germline, CDR1 is SGHTA and CDR2 FQGTGA. V lost 2 bases, J lost 0 bases, and 12 bases lay in between. CDR3 coding DNA: TGTGCCAGCAGCTTAGCCCCCCTGATTAGCACAGATACGCAGTATTTT. It encodes CASSLAPLISTDTQYF.

The chain links TRBV28 to TRBJ1-2; D gene unclear. CDR1 MDHEN and CDR2 SYDVKM come from the germline V gene. This CDR3 contains 13 residues. V was cut by 8 bases and J by 3 bases, with 13 bases left in between. The CDR3 nucleotides are TGTGCCAGCTCCGTCAACCGGGACTATGGCTACACCTTC. Its protein is CASSVNRDYGYTF.

This clonotype was counted only a few times. The V and J genes are TRBV20-1 and TRBJ2-3, with 9 bases that match TRBD2. The CDR3 is made up of 14 amino acids. Germline values: CDR1 DFQATT, CDR2 SNEGSKA (reference sequence). The ends lost 8 bases at V and 5 bases at J; junction bases unmatched: 11. The CDR3 bases are TGCAGTTCGTTAGCGGGAGCCAGTGGAGATACGCAGTATTTT. Translating it yields CSSLAGASGDTQYF.

CDR3 region: CASSRQGLEQYF. In nucleotides, the CDR3 is TGTGCCAGCAGTCGACAGGGACTTGAGCAGTACTTC. This chain joins TRBV6-2 or TRBV6-3 and TRBJ2-7; tentative D call: TRBD1 (7 bases). Trimming shortened V by 5 bases and J by 7 bases, and 12 bases separated the two germline ends. CDR1 is MNHEY and CDR2 is SVGEGT in the germline V gene. This CDR3 spans 12 amino acids.

This clonotype showed up just a few times. V usage is TRBV5-1 and J usage is TRBJ1-1; TRBD1 matches 7 bases. The germline V gene encodes CDR1 SGHRS and CDR2 YFSETQ. The ends lost 6 bases at V and 1 base at J; junction bases unmatched: 3. The CDR3 has 13 residues. The CDR3 sequence is CASNTGANTEAFF. Written as DNA, the CDR3 is TGCGCCAGCAACACAGGGGCGAACACTGAAGCTTTCTTT.

This clonotype turned up a few times. The chain is built from TRBV12-3 or TRBV12-4 and TRBJ2-7; D might be TRBD1 or TRBD2, each matching 5 bases. The CDR3 runs to 14 residues. Trimming took off 6 bases at V and 11 bases at J, with 23 bases between the two ends. Written as DNA, the CDR3 is TGTGCCAGCAGAACCGGGACGGCACCTACGAGGGAGTACTTC. Protein product: CASRTGTAPTREYF.

In its sample, this clonotype was seen a few times. Written as DNA, the CDR3 is TGCAGGGTGGACAGGGGACGCCACAATGAGCAGTTCTTC. It encodes CRVDRGRHNEQFF. V is TRBV20-1 and J is TRBJ2-1, with 9 positions matching TRBD1. Per germline, CDR1 DFQATT and CDR2 SNEGSKA (reference sequence). This CDR3 has 13 amino acids.